Shown below are 6 T cell receptor beta chains from a single sample sequenced in a study of T cell responses to AZD1222 COVID-19 vaccine. Profiling relied on immunoSEQ multiplex PCR, and the TCRdb table lists in-frame clones only, not all of them. This repertoire shows 90,000 to 130,000 clones, approximately 94% found once; its top ten account for 2.9%. The sequenced sample was peripheral blood, obtained 28 days after the second AZD1222 dose. These receptors all come from an adult who received the AZD1222 COVID-19 vaccine.

The genes are TRBV3-1 (or the pseudogene TRBV3-2) and TRBJ1-2, with 8 bases identical to TRBD1. This CDR3 is 13 amino acids long. V lost 4 bases and J lost 7; bases outside the gene matches: 5. Germline V lookup: CDR1 LGHDT, CDR2 YNNKEL (reference sequence). This CDR3 reads CASSPGQGSGYTF. The CDR3 DNA sequence: TGTGCCAGCAGCCCCGGACAGGGTAGTGGCTACACCTTC.

The CDR3 DNA follows: TGTGCCATTAGGGGGCCCTCGAACACTGAAGCTTTCTTT. As protein: CAIRGPSNTEAFF. V and J are TRBV10-3 and TRBJ1-1; TRBD1 agrees at 7 bases. The germline V gene encodes CDR1 ENHRY and CDR2 SYGVKD. The CDR3 extends over 13 amino acids. Trimming removed 9 bases from V and 1 base from J; junction bases left unmatched: 5.

This chain connects TRBV7-2 to TRBJ1-1; D call uncertain. This CDR3 comprises 17 residues. V was shortened by 7 bases and J by 3 bases, with 24 bases between the two germline ends. From germline, CDR1 is SGHTA and CDR2 FQGNSA. CDR3 loop: CASTLMRTTYGYTEAFF. Written as DNA, the CDR3 is TGTGCCAGCACCCTAATGAGAACAACTTATGGGTACACTGAAGCTTTCTTT.

This chain connects TRBV6-1 to TRBJ1-1; a weak D match, TRBD1 (5 bases). The CDR3 has 15 residues. Per germline, CDR1 MNHNS and CDR2 SASEGT. The V and J ends lost 3 bases and 8 bases respectively, with 19 bases between them. This CDR3 is CASSEPFAGGLEAFF. As DNA, the CDR3 is TGTGCCAGCAGTGAGCCCTTCGCGGGGGGACTGGAAGCTTTCTTT.

The chain is built from TRBV5-6 and TRBJ1-2; D not certain. The CDR3 runs to 13 residues. In germline, CDR1 is SGHDT, CDR2 YYEEEE. V gave up 4 bases and J gave up 12 bases, with 19 bases separating them. Here the CDR3 reads CASSPGVSSLHTF. Written as DNA, the CDR3 is TGTGCCAGCAGCCCAGGTGTCAGTTCCTTGCACACCTTC.

The V gene is TRBV3-1 (or the pseudogene TRBV3-2), the J gene TRBJ2-5, with 10 positions matching TRBD2. In germline, CDR1 is LGHDT, CDR2 YNNKEL (reference sequence). CDR3 length equals 16 residues. After removal of 7 bases from V and 3 bases from J, the junction contained 11 bases not matched to a gene. The CDR3 loop reads CASTGIASGSEETQYF. The CDR3, as DNA: TGTGCCAGCACAGGGATTGCTAGCGGGAGTGAAGAGACCCAGTACTTC.